The 19 T cell receptor beta chains below were found in one sample sequenced in a study of shared clonotypes between healthy human individuals. The protocol was immunoSEQ multiplex PCR, while the TCRdb copy is restricted to in-frame clones and leaves out a portion. The sample yields about 680,000 clones, under 95% seen once. Cells designated naive CD8 were CD45RO-negative and were positively selected for CCR7, with terminally differentiated effector memory CD45RA+ cells excluded. The specimen sequenced was naive CD8+ T cells sorted from blood. These receptor sequences come from a young man in good health.

V and J are TRBV6-1 and TRBJ1-3; no definite D call. Trimming took 7 bases from V and 0 from J, leaving 13 bases between them. Germline values: CDR1 MNHNS, CDR2 SASEGT. The length of the CDR3 is 15 residues. The CDR3 DNA sequence: TGTGCCAGCACGGGAGATACCAACTCTGGAAACACCATATATTTT. It yields the protein CASTGDTNSGNTIYF.

With respect to this clone: One end of the junction does not line up with germline, which may come from a read error. The chain is built from TRBV7-6 and TRBJ2-3, with D possibly matching TRBD1 (6 bases). The CDR3 runs to 11 residues. Germline CDR1 and CDR2: SGHVS and FNYEAQ. The CDR3 DNA is TGTGCCAGCAGCTCCTCCTCCGGGACATACTTT. This translates into CASSSSSGTYF.

This chain joins TRBV7-9 and TRBJ2-7; 11 nucleotides agree with TRBD1. The CDR3 runs 15 residues. Trimming removed 4 bases from V and 3 bases from J; junction bases left unmatched: 5. Germline CDR1 and CDR2: SEHNR and FQNEAQ (reference sequence). The CDR3: CASSSSGTGGYEQYF. Here the CDR3 DNA reads TGTGCCAGCAGCTCATCCGGGACAGGGGGCTACGAGCAGTACTTC.

J is TRBJ2-1 and V is TRBV19; TRBD2 aligns across 13 bases. CDR3 length equals 18 residues. Unmatched junction bases numbered 11, after V lost 8 bases and J lost 1 base. Looked up from germline, CDR1 is LNHDA and CDR2 is SQIVND (reference sequence). In DNA form, the CDR3 reads TGTGCCAGTTCTGCCGGACTAGCGGGAGTAGGATCCTACAATGAGCAGTTCTTC. This encodes CASSAGLAGVGSYNEQFF.

The CDR3 loop reads CASRLTGIQETQYF. CDR3 nucleotide sequence: TGTGCCAGCAGATTGACAGGCATCCAAGAGACCCAGTACTTC. This chain connects TRBV27 to TRBJ2-5, with a weak D call TRBD1 (6 bases). The germline CDR1 and CDR2 sequences are MNHEY and SMNVEV (reference sequence). V was pared by 6 bases and J by 1 base, with 12 bases between. This CDR3 region has 14 residues.

This clone was detected a few times. The V gene is TRBV10-1, the J gene TRBJ2-7, with 7 bases aligning to TRBD1. CDR1 and CDR2 (germline): WNHNN, SYGVQD (reference sequence). Trimming cost V 6 bases and J 7 bases; bases outside gene matches: 12. The CDR3 consists of 14 residues. In DNA, the CDR3 is TGCGCCAGCAGCCGGGACAGCAGTGATCCGGAGCAGTACTTC. This sequence encodes CASSRDSSDPEQYF.

The CDR3 DNA sequence: TGTGCCAGCAACGACAGGGGGACCTACGAGCAGTACTTC. Translated, it gives CASNDRGTYEQYF. The J gene is TRBJ2-7, the V gene TRBV11-2; TRBD1 matches 9 bases. CDR3 length: 13 amino acids. The trim removed 7 bases at V and 2 bases at J, leaving 3 bases unmatched. The germline CDR1 and CDR2 sequences are SGHAT and FQNNGV.

The V and J genes are TRBV27 and TRBJ1-1; TRBD1 aligns across 11 bases. Germline lookup yields CDR1 MNHEY and CDR2 SMNVEV (reference sequence). The CDR3 is made up of 17 amino acids. The V and J ends lost 4 bases and 5 bases, in that order; junction bases with no gene match: 12. The CDR3 DNA reads as TGTGCCAGCAGTTCATCCCGGACAGGGGGCATAATAACTGAAGCTTTCTTT. This gives the protein CASSSSRTGGIITEAFF.

The V and J genes are TRBV28 and TRBJ2-7; 8 bases fit TRBD1. V lost 5 bases, J lost 3 bases, and 6 bases stayed unmatched. This CDR3 has 14 amino acids. Germline CDR1 reads MDHEN; CDR2 reads SYDVKM. CDR3: CASSTTGVGYEQYF. In DNA form, the CDR3 reads TGTGCCAGCAGTACGACAGGGGTCGGCTACGAGCAGTACTTC. Full variable domain (outside the CDR3, taken from reference TRBV28 and TRBJ2-7): DVKVTQSSRYLVKRTGEKVFLECVQDMDHENMFWYRQDPGLGLRLIYFSYDVKMKEKGDIPEGYSVSREKKERFSLILESASTNQTSMYLCASSTTGVGYEQYFGPGTRLTVT.

The chain links TRBV19 to TRBJ1-1, with no clear D. Trimming took off 6 bases at V and 0 bases at J, with 8 bases between the two ends. The CDR3 covers 13 residues. The germline gives CDR1 LNHDA, CDR2 SQIVND (reference sequence). This chain's CDR3 is CASRQLMNTEAFF. For the CDR3, the DNA is TGTGCCAGTAGACAGCTAATGAACACTGAAGCTTTCTTT.

The rearrangement joins TRBV14 to TRBJ2-4; D is unresolved. Germline V gives CDR1 SGHDN, CDR2 FVKESK. V gave up 1 base and J gave up 7 bases, with 11 bases separating them. The CDR3 is made up of 14 amino acids. The CDR3 sequence is CASSQAALRNIQYF. The CDR3 bases are TGTGCCAGCAGCCAAGCGGCCCTTAGGAACATTCAGTACTTC.

For this clone: One junction end does not reproduce the germline sequence, and a read error may be involved. This sequence joins TRBV29-1 and TRBJ2-7; D perhaps matches TRBD1 (5 bases). The CDR3 has 14 amino acids. Germline V gene lookup returns CDR1 SQVTM and CDR2 ANQGSEA. Written as DNA, the CDR3 is TGCAGCGTGGAAGCAGGGTTCGGTCGATACGAGCAGTACTTC. Translating gives CSVEAGFGRYEQYF.

The V gene is TRBV20-1, the J gene TRBJ2-7; 7 bases line up with TRBD1. After removal of 8 bases from V and 3 bases from J, the junction contained 4 bases not matched to a gene. Germline lookup yields CDR1 DFQATT and CDR2 SNEGSKA (reference sequence). This CDR3 is built from 11 residues. CDR3 coding DNA: TGCAGTACCCGACAGGGCTACGAGCAGTACTTC. Its protein product is CSTRQGYEQYF.

This sequence joins TRBV5-6 and TRBJ2-5; 7 bases are a match to TRBD1. The CDR3 spans 15 residues. Germline values: CDR1 SGHDT, CDR2 YYEEEE. V was clipped by 4 bases and J by 2 bases; unmatched bases: 8. CDR3 sequence (DNA): TGTGCCAGCAGCCCGACGACAGGGAGACAAGAGACCCAGTACTTC. It specifies CASSPTTGRQETQYF.

On this clone itself: Other DNA sequences in the sample encode the same CDR3. The V call is TRBV7-9, the J call TRBJ2-7, with TRBD2 matching 14 bases. The V gene end was trimmed by 4 bases and the J gene end by 3 bases; junction bases not matched to a gene: 5. The CDR3 runs to 16 residues. Germline lookup yields CDR1 SEHNR and CDR2 FQNEAQ (reference sequence). In nucleotides, the CDR3 is TGTGCCAGCAGCTCGCCTGGGACTAGCGGGAGCTACGAGCAGTACTTC. It yields the protein CASSSPGTSGSYEQYF.

This sequence joins TRBV7-9 and TRBJ2-2; maybe TRBD2 (7 bases). The CDR3 sequence is 15 residues long. The V end was cut by 3 bases, the J end by 5 bases, with 13 bases between. Germline CDR1 SEHNR, CDR2 FQNEAQ (reference sequence). This chain's CDR3 is CASSFPRGGTGELFF. CDR3 DNA: TGTGCCAGCAGCTTTCCCAGGGGAGGGACCGGGGAGCTGTTTTTT.

V usage is TRBV27 and J usage is TRBJ1-5; no firm D call. CDR1 is MNHEY and CDR2 is SMNVEV in the germline V gene (reference sequence). The CDR3 extends over 15 amino acids. V was trimmed by 5 bases and J by 0 bases, leaving 11 bases between them. As DNA, the CDR3 is TGTGCCAGCAGTCCGGTTCCTTATAGCAATCAGCCCCAGCATTTT. Translating gives CASSPVPYSNQPQHF.

The chain's CDR3 is CASSRRSGGRNEQFF. In nucleotides, the CDR3 is TGTGCCAGCAGCCGAAGATCAGGGGGCAGGAATGAGCAGTTCTTC. V is TRBV14 and J is TRBJ2-1, with 8 bases identical to TRBD1. Germline V gene lookup returns CDR1 SGHDN and CDR2 FVKESK. J gave up 7 bases and V 4 bases, and 9 bases lay outside the gene matches. The CDR3 is made up of 15 amino acids.

The V gene is TRBV5-4, the J gene TRBJ2-3, with D possibly being TRBD2 (5 bases). The CDR3 runs to 16 residues. Germline CDR1 reads SGHNT; CDR2 reads YYREEE (reference sequence). V lost 4 bases and J 4 bases, leaving 19 bases between the germline ends. The CDR3 sequence: CASSQTTRVFADTQYF. The CDR3 bases are TGTGCCAGCAGCCAAACCACTAGAGTTTTCGCAGATACGCAGTATTTT.